This is a list of T cell receptor beta chains from one sample in a study of T-cell reconstitution after alpha-beta-depleted transplantation in children. TCRdb fed the PCR reads into MiXCR, producing one record per CDR3 protein. The data show roughly 98,000 distinct CDR3 sequences, 15% to 17% seen once. Sequenced material: PBMCs, mostly from graft donor cells, taken 180 days after TCRalphabeta/CD19-depleted stem cell transplant. These receptors were taken from a male patient between 2 and 15 years old who had a stem cell transplant for acute lymphoblastic leukemia, so the T cells may come from the graft donor. Each CDR3 is given with its conserved first and last residue. D genes are given only for firm matches. Only some rows state a clone size, as once, few, many or a class for expanded clones.

d_call,j_call,clone_size,v_call,cdr3_aa,cdr3_nt
-,TRBJ1-6,-,TRBV28,CATWESSYNSPLHF,TGTGCCACCTGGGAGAGCTCCTATAATTCACCCCTCCACTTT
-,TRBJ2-2,many,TRBV12-3/TRBV12-4,CASSFQDFAGELFF,TGTGCCAGCAGTTTTCAGGATTTCGCCGGGGAGCTGTTTTTT
-,TRBJ1-6,many,TRBV4-3,CASSPSLYNSPLHF,TGCGCCAGCAGCCCCAGCCTTTATAATTCACCCCTCCACTTT
TRBD1,TRBJ2-2,few,TRBV15,CATSRGRQGAYSNTGELFF,TGTGCCACCAGCAGAGGAAGACAGGGGGCTTACTCGAACACCGGGGAGCTGTTTTTT
-,TRBJ2-7,few,TRBV5-1,CASSRGDPDEQYF,TGCGCCAGCAGCCGAGGAGACCCGGACGAGCAGTACTTC
TRBD1,TRBJ1-1,-,TRBV20-1,CSAYPGGTEAFF,TGCAGTGCTTATCCAGGGGGCACTGAAGCTTTCTTT
-,TRBJ2-7,few,TRBV20-1,CSAPWRGRTYEQYF,TGCAGTGCCCCCTGGCGGGGAAGGACCTACGAGCAGTACTTC
-,TRBJ2-7,-,TRBV24-1,CATRYWTYEQYF,TGTGCCACCAGGTATTGGACCTACGAGCAGTACTTC
-,TRBJ2-7,-,TRBV12-3/TRBV12-4,CASGDRSSSYEQYF,TGTGCCAGCGGAGACAGGTCCTCTTCCTACGAGCAGTACTTC
-,TRBJ2-7,-,TRBV11-2,CASSSTGGSHSYEQYF,TGTGCCAGCAGCTCCACTGGGGGCAGCCATTCCTACGAGCAGTACTTC
-,TRBJ1-2,few,TRBV7-8,CASSLGAGGRSGYTF,TGTGCCAGCAGCTTAGGAGCGGGGGGTAGGAGTGGCTACACCTTC
-,TRBJ1-6,-,TRBV7-8,CASSLVRLEGWSPLHF,TGTGCCAGCAGCTTAGTTAGGTTGGAGGGGTGGTCACCCCTCCACTTT
TRBD1,TRBJ2-5,-,TRBV19,CASSPRDRTYQETQYF,TGTGCCAGTAGTCCGAGGGACAGAACCTACCAAGAGACCCAGTACTTC
-,TRBJ2-1,-,TRBV14,CASSQLGRGVNEQFF,TGTGCCAGCAGCCAGCTAGGAAGGGGAGTCAATGAGCAGTTCTTC
-,TRBJ2-3,many,TRBV7-8,CASSPSSDTQYF,TGTGCCAGCAGCCCCTCATCCGATACGCAGTATTTT
-,TRBJ2-5,-,TRBV7-2,CASSITGASQETQYF,TGTGCCAGCAGCATCACCGGGGCCAGCCAAGAGACCCAGTACTTC
-,TRBJ1-5,few,TRBV20-1,CSAFPDRNQPQHF,TGCAGTGCCTTCCCTGACCGTAATCAGCCCCAGCATTTT
TRBD1,TRBJ2-5,-,TRBV7-9,CASSWTLGTGGRETQYF,TGTGCCAGCAGCTGGACCCTAGGGACAGGGGGCCGGGAGACCCAGTACTTC
TRBD1,TRBJ2-2,many,TRBV10-3,CAISESLDHRGQTGELFF,TGTGCCATCAGTGAGTCCCTGGACCACAGGGGGCAAACCGGGGAGCTGTTTTTT
-,TRBJ1-5,many,TRBV9,CASSVGDSYYDQPQHF,TGTGCCAGCAGCGTAGGCGACAGCTATTATGATCAGCCCCAGCATTTT
-,TRBJ2-1,few,TRBV5-6,CASSFIVAEQFF,TGTGCCAGCAGCTTTATAGTCGCTGAGCAGTTCTTC
TRBD1,TRBJ2-7,-,TRBV12-3/TRBV12-4,CASRDGQGEGHGLYYEQYF,TGTGCCAGCAGGGATGGACAGGGCGAGGGTCATGGACTATACTACGAGCAGTACTTC
-,TRBJ2-3,few,TRBV20-1,CSAPPYTDTQYF,TGCAGTGCCCCCCCGTACACAGATACGCAGTATTTT
-,TRBJ2-3,-,TRBV2,CASSETAPSTDTQYF,TGTGCCAGCAGTGAGACAGCCCCTAGCACAGATACGCAGTATTTT
-,TRBJ2-7,-,TRBV28,CASSLVPTYEQYF,TGTGCCAGCAGTTTGGTCCCAACCTACGAGCAGTACTTC
TRBD1,TRBJ2-2,many,TRBV15,CATSIGQAIKTGELFF,TGTGCCACCAGCATTGGACAGGCTATCAAAACCGGGGAGCTGTTTTTT
-,TRBJ2-5,few,TRBV4-1,CASSQVILGQETQYF,TGCGCCAGCAGCCAGGTGATTTTGGGCCAAGAGACCCAGTACTTC
-,TRBJ1-2,many,TRBV7-2,CASSLDDRPNYGYTF,TGTGCCAGCAGCTTAGATGACAGGCCTAACTATGGCTACACCTTC
-,TRBJ1-6,-,TRBV6-2/TRBV6-3,CASSYYGHPNSPLHF,TGTGCCAGCAGTTACTACGGCCACCCGAATTCACCCCTCCACTTT
-,TRBJ1-2,-,TRBV12-3/TRBV12-4,CASSGVMGSYGYTF,TGTGCCAGCAGTGGGGTTATGGGTTCCTATGGCTACACCTTC
-,TRBJ1-5,many,TRBV20-1,CSARRTASNQPQHF,TGCAGTGCTAGGAGGACAGCGAGCAATCAGCCCCAGCATTTT
-,TRBJ1-6,-,TRBV4-1,CASSQETKTGNSPLHF,TGCGCCAGCAGCCAAGAAACAAAAACTGGTAATTCACCCCTCCACTTT
TRBD1,TRBJ2-7,once,TRBV6-2/TRBV6-3,CASKTGTALYEQYF,TGTGCCAGCAAAACCGGGACAGCGTTATACGAGCAGTACTTC
-,TRBJ2-7,-,TRBV12-3/TRBV12-4,CASSSGLNYEQYF,TGTGCCAGCAGTTCGGGACTGAACTACGAGCAGTACTTC
-,TRBJ2-2,many,TRBV5-4,CASSFSVGANTGELFF,TGTGCCAGCAGCTTCTCGGTCGGGGCGAACACCGGGGAGCTGTTTTTT
-,TRBJ1-6,few,TRBV7-8,CASSLRTRTSPLHF,TGTGCCAGCAGCTTACGGACGCGGACTTCACCCCTCCACTTT
TRBD1,TRBJ2-2,few,TRBV6-1,CASSDQGTGGVYTGELFF,TGTGCCAGCAGTGACCAAGGGACAGGGGGCGTGTACACCGGGGAGCTGTTTTTT
TRBD1,TRBJ2-3,few,TRBV7-9,CASSPGQGGDTQYF,TGTGCCAGCAGCCCCGGACAGGGCGGAGATACGCAGTATTTT
TRBD2,TRBJ2-1,-,TRBV27,CASSPRSSGSNEQFF,TGTGCCAGCAGTCCCCGGTCTAGCGGGAGCAATGAGCAGTTCTTC
TRBD1,TRBJ2-7,-,TRBV5-1,CASSLRQGVTYEQYF,TGCGCCAGCAGCTTACGACAGGGGGTAACCTACGAGCAGTACTTC
-,TRBJ1-4,-,TRBV29-1,CSVGRNEKLFF,TGCAGCGTTGGGCGGAATGAAAAACTGTTTTTT